This passage covers 22 T cell receptor beta chains from one sample sequenced in a study of blood T cell repertoires in COVID-19. Generated by immunoSEQ multiplex PCR, the TCRdb table keeps only in-frame clones and is missing some. The profile shows approximately 330,000 clones, roughly 90% of them singletons. The sample consisted of peripheral blood. The source is a woman between 50 and 59 years old with active or convalescent COVID-19.

The V call is TRBV14, the J call TRBJ2-7; 10 bases match TRBD2. V gave up 0 bases and J gave up 2 bases; unmatched junction bases: 7. The CDR3 is made up of 17 amino acids. Germline values: CDR1 SGHDN, CDR2 FVKESK. Here the CDR3 reads CASSQETSGTNPYEQYF. CDR3 DNA: TGTGCCAGCAGCCAAGAAACTAGCGGGACAAATCCCTACGAGCAGTACTTC.

The V call is TRBV6-2 or TRBV6-3, the J call TRBJ2-1, with 8 bases matching TRBD2. The CDR3 is 18 residues long. The J segment lost 2 bases and the V segment lost 1 base, leaving 10 bases of the junction unmatched. Germline CDR1 MNHEY, CDR2 SVGEGT. The CDR3 DNA follows: TGTGCCAGCAGTTACTTGACGGGAGGGGTTCGCACCTACAATGAGCAGTTCTTC. Translating it yields CASSYLTGGVRTYNEQFF.

This clone is a singleton in its sample. The chain uses TRBV18 and TRBJ2-7; 9 bases align to TRBD1. This CDR3 contains 16 residues. The trim removed 5 bases at V and 6 bases at J, leaving 14 bases unmatched. Germline V lookup: CDR1 KGHSH, CDR2 LQKENI. CDR3 residues: CASSLTGTGIFLEQYF. Written as DNA, the CDR3 is TGTGCCAGCTCATTAACCGGGACAGGGATCTTCCTCGAGCAGTACTTC.

This sequence joins TRBV30 and TRBJ2-2; 9 bases are a match to TRBD1. Germline CDR1 GTSNPN, CDR2 SVGIG (reference sequence). V was clipped by 3 bases and J by 3 bases; unmatched bases: 5. The CDR3 runs to 15 residues. The chain's CDR3 is CAWRNRDRDTGELFF. The CDR3 nucleotides are TGTGCCTGGAGGAACCGGGACAGGGACACCGGGGAGCTGTTTTTT.

The chain is built from TRBV3-1 (or the pseudogene TRBV3-2) and TRBJ1-2, with D uncertain. V lost 1 base to trimming and J lost 5 bases, with 11 bases between them. The CDR3 has 14 amino acids. Germline V gene lookup returns CDR1 LGHDT and CDR2 YNNKEL (reference sequence). CDR3 nucleotide sequence: TGTGCCAGCAGCCAAGCGGTACAGCTATATGGCTACACCTTC. Translated: CASSQAVQLYGYTF.

The genes are TRBV9 and TRBJ2-7, with TRBD2 identical over 12 bases. CDR1 and CDR2 (germline): SGDLS, YYNGEE. V shed 0 bases and J 2 bases; nucleotides not matched to a gene: 0. The CDR3 totals 15 residues. Written as DNA, the CDR3 is TGTGCCAGCAGCGTAGGGACTAGCGGGACCTACGAGCAGTACTTC. Encoded protein: CASSVGTSGTYEQYF.

A remark on this clone: Germline is not matched at one junction end, which may reflect a read error. The J gene is TRBJ1-1, the V gene TRBV3-1 (or the pseudogene TRBV3-2); possible D gene TRBD1, 6 bases. The germline gives CDR1 LGHDT, CDR2 YNNKEL (reference sequence). This CDR3 is 15 amino acids long. CDR3 sequence: CASSFTGITNAEAFF. Written as DNA, the CDR3 is TGTGCCAGCAGTTTCACAGGGATAACGAACGCTGAAGCTTTCTTT.

The genes are TRBV13 and TRBJ1-3; D is unclear. The V end was cut by 5 bases, the J end by 3 bases, with 11 bases between. This CDR3 contains 14 residues. The germline CDR1 and CDR2 sequences are PRHDT and FYEKMQ (reference sequence). CDR3 in DNA: TGTGCCAGCAGCGCGCTCGATTATGGAAACACCATATATTTT. Residues: CASSALDYGNTIYF.

CDR3 protein: CASSLASSGTSYNEQFF. CDR3 bases: TGCGCCAGCAGCTTGGCCTCTAGCGGGACTTCCTACAATGAGCAGTTCTTC. This sequence joins TRBV5-1 and TRBJ2-1, with TRBD2 matching 9 bases. J lost 1 base, V lost 0 bases, and 5 bases had no gene match. The CDR3 covers 17 residues. Per the germline V gene, CDR1 is SGHRS and CDR2 is YFSETQ.

The V and J genes are TRBV4-2 and TRBJ1-4; TRBD1 matches at 7 bases. The ends lost 3 bases at V and 2 bases at J; junction bases unmatched: 9. CDR1 LGHNA and CDR2 YNFKEQ come from the germline V gene. The CDR3 consists of 17 residues. The CDR3 DNA is TGTGCCAGCAGCCACCCACAGGGGCTTGAGACTAATGAAAAACTGTTTTTT. Encoded protein: CASSHPQGLETNEKLFF.

This clone was detected only once. CDR3 bases: TGTGCCAGCAGCCGAAACAGGGGGGGAAGTAATGAAAAACTGTTTTTT. This encodes CASSRNRGGSNEKLFF. The chain employs TRBV28 and TRBJ1-4; 8 bases map to TRBD1. V trimming: 6 bases; J trimming: 4 bases; junction bases outside the gene matches: 10. The CDR3 spans 16 residues. Germline V gene lookup returns CDR1 MDHEN and CDR2 SYDVKM.

The V and J genes are TRBV5-1 and TRBJ2-1; no clear D. In germline, CDR1 is SGHRS, CDR2 YFSETQ. The V end lost 0 bases, the J end lost 5 bases, and 9 bases lay between the germline ends. This CDR3 comprises 14 residues. CDR3: CASSLVRIDNEQFF. DNA for the CDR3: TGCGCCAGCAGCTTGGTGCGTATCGACAATGAGCAGTTCTTC.

V is TRBV11-1 and J is TRBJ1-2; 7 bases map to TRBD1. CDR3 length: 16 residues. Trimming removed 3 bases from V and 4 bases from J; junction bases left unmatched: 11. CDR1 is SGHAT and CDR2 is FQDESV in the germline V gene (reference sequence). CDR3 DNA: TGTGCCAGCAGCTTCTCAAGACAGGGCCCCGCCTATGGCTACACCTTC. Translated, it gives CASSFSRQGPAYGYTF.

V usage is TRBV5-1 and J usage is TRBJ1-1; 7 bases line up with TRBD1. CDR3 length: 14 residues. Trimming cost V 3 bases and J 0 bases; bases outside gene matches: 2. Germline CDR1 SGHRS, CDR2 YFSETQ. The CDR3 DNA is TGCGCCAGCAGCTGGACAGGCCTGAACACTGAAGCTTTCTTT. Protein sequence: CASSWTGLNTEAFF.

This chain joins TRBV7-3 and TRBJ2-1; 9 positions match TRBD1. The CDR3 has 14 residues. Germline trimming cut 5 bases from V and 4 bases from J; bases unmatched to any gene: 3. CDR1 and CDR2 (germline): SGHTA, FQGTGA. CDR3 coding DNA: TGTGCCAGCAGCCGTGGACAGGGGTACAATGAGCAGTTCTTC. It translates to CASSRGQGYNEQFF.

This clone was observed a few times. For the CDR3, the DNA is TGTGCCAGTAGTCCCCGGGCCTACGAGCAGTACTTC. Residues: CASSPRAYEQYF. The V call is TRBV19, the J call TRBJ2-7, with D uncertain. V was pared by 5 bases and J by 2 bases, with 7 bases between. The CDR3 is 12 amino acids. Germline loops: CDR1 LNHDA, CDR2 SQIVND (reference sequence).

V usage is TRBV15 and J usage is TRBJ2-1, with 9 bases matching TRBD2. The CDR3 is made up of 16 amino acids. Looked up from germline, CDR1 is LNHNV and CDR2 is YYDKDF (reference sequence). Trimming removed 1 base from V and 0 bases from J; junction bases left unmatched: 1. In nucleotides, the CDR3 is TGTGCCACCAGCAGAGGGACTAGCGACTCCTACAATGAGCAGTTCTTC. Its protein is CATSRGTSDSYNEQFF.

This sequence joins TRBV6-5 and TRBJ1-1, with D unresolved. The V gene lost 6 bases and the J gene lost 7 bases, with 18 bases spanning the gap. CDR1 and CDR2 from the germline V gene are MNHEY and SVGAGI. This CDR3 spans 14 amino acids. The CDR3 DNA sequence: TGTGCCAGCAGGAGCCTCGGACGGGAGAGTGAAGCTTTCTTT. Its protein is CASRSLGRESEAFF.

The chain recombines TRBV9 with TRBJ1-1; TRBD1 matches 8 bases. Germline lookup yields CDR1 SGDLS and CDR2 YYNGEE. J was trimmed by 5 bases and V by 0 bases; bases with no gene match: 9. The CDR3 consists of 16 residues. This CDR3 is CASSVGQGARRTEAFF. The CDR3 nucleotides read TGTGCCAGCAGCGTAGGGCAGGGGGCCCGCAGGACTGAAGCTTTCTTT.

The rearrangement uses TRBV3-1 (or the pseudogene TRBV3-2) and TRBJ2-7, with 9 bases fitting TRBD1. This CDR3 spans 15 amino acids. The J segment lost 4 bases and the V segment lost 4 bases, leaving 8 bases of the junction unmatched. The V gene's germline CDR1 is LGHDT and CDR2 YNNKEL (reference sequence). DNA of the CDR3: TGTGCCAGCAGCCCCACCGGGACAGGGATATACGAGCAGTACTTC. Protein product: CASSPTGTGIYEQYF.

V is TRBV28 and J is TRBJ2-7; a weak D match, TRBD1 (6 bases). In germline, CDR1 is MDHEN, CDR2 SYDVKM. V lost 4 bases and J 1 base, leaving 14 bases between the germline ends. The length of the CDR3 is 15 residues. The DNA for the CDR3 is TGTGCCAGCAGTTCCCCACCGGGACATTCCTACGAGCAGTACTTC. As protein: CASSSPPGHSYEQYF.

The chain carries TRBV7-2 and TRBJ1-1; D may be TRBD1 (5 bases). CDR3 length equals 15 residues. V was trimmed by 1 base and J by 4 bases, leaving 13 bases between them. CDR1 SGHTA and CDR2 FQGNSA come from the germline V gene. The CDR3 here is CASSLEVRGGTEAFF. As DNA, the CDR3 is TGTGCCAGCAGCTTAGAAGTAAGGGGCGGCACTGAAGCTTTCTTT.